The subject of this entry is one T cell receptor beta chain. Its antigen is not known. This sample is part of a study of cytomegalovirus exposure and HLA in healthy donors. Germline V lookup: CDR1 SSHAT, CDR2 FNYEAQ (reference sequence). The CDR3 consists of 15 residues. Between the trimmed V and J ends, which lost 0 bases and 1 base, there was a span of 8 bases. The PCR employed 60 Vbeta primers together with 13 Jbeta primers. Original data processing: An analysis performed later counted around 80 million unique TCR beta chains (approximately 10 million of them shared). Libraries were prepared by immunoSEQ multiplex PCR; TCRdb keeps only in-frame clonotypes and omits some of them. The DNA gave D and trimming, while V, J and clone size come from that table. This sample yields 90,000 to 120,000 clones, of which 60% to 75% are seen a single time; roughly 8% belongs to the top ten. The study's findings and limits: Analyzed later, association rates of TCRs varied across HLA loci, with DRB1 most and HLA-C fewest. Beyond CMV serostatus, there was no information to go on about immune exposure. With later analysis, a missense DCLRE1C variant became linked to TCR beta V- and J-gene trimming.

This clonotype was sampled from a man aged 25-40 years in good health and CMV-seronegative. V is TRBV7-7 and J is TRBJ2-3, with D maybe TRBD2 (6 bases). The material sequenced was PBMCs. CDR3 DNA sequence: TGTGCCAGCAGCTTAGCGGCTAGCGGCACAGATACGCAGTATTTT. Its protein product is CASSLAASGTDTQYF. Drawing the rest from reference TRBV7-7 and TRBJ2-3, the complete variable domain is GAGVSQSPRYKVTKRGQDVTLRCDPISSHATLYWYQQALGQGPEFLTYFNYEAQPDKSGLPSDRFSAERPEGSISTLTIQRTEQRDSAMYRCASSLAASGTDTQYFGPGTRLTVL.